This passage covers 18 T cell receptor beta chains from one sample sequenced in a study of spatial heterogeneity in lung cancer. Sample time point: sample taken at primary tumor resection. The input material, whole RNA from tumor, nontumor lung or frozen PBMC, was sequenced unsorted. Using its own MiXCR run on the 5' RACE reads, TCRdb lists one record per CDR3 protein. The data hold approximately 52,000 distinct CDR3 sequences, with less than 9% observed a single time. The starting material was PBMCs, obtained at surgery. Receptor source: a female donor with early-stage non-small cell lung cancer.

The table lists this clonotype with many counts. The chain joins TRBV28 to TRBJ2-7, with D unresolved. Deletions cut 6 bases from V and 0 bases from J, with 9 bases between. This CDR3 has 13 amino acids. Germline V gives CDR1 MDHEN, CDR2 SYDVKM. Written as DNA, the CDR3 is TGTGCCAGCAGCGGCCACAGCTCCTACGAGCAGTACTTC. This gives the protein CASSGHSSYEQYF. The whole variable domain, filled in from reference TRBV28 and TRBJ2-7, reads DVKVTQSSRYLVKRTGEKVFLECVQDMDHENMFWYRQDPGLGLRLIYFSYDVKMKEKGDIPEGYSVSREKKERFSLILESASTNQTSMYLCASSGHSSYEQYFGPGTRLTVT.

This clonotype is labeled as medium-sized. The chain employs TRBV29-1 and TRBJ2-7; D gene uncertain. Per the germline V gene, CDR1 is SQVTM and CDR2 is ANQGSEA. This CDR3 contains 12 residues. Trimming cost V 5 bases and J 2 bases, with 10 bases left between them. Here the CDR3 DNA reads TGCAGCGTTACGGACGGAACCTACGAGCAGTACTTC. Amino acid sequence: CSVTDGTYEQYF.

At least ten counts were recorded for this clonotype. This chain uses TRBV12-3 or TRBV12-4 with TRBJ2-6, with D uncertain. This CDR3 region has 14 residues. Trimming left V 3 bases short and J 2 bases short, with 5 bases between. The CDR3 DNA sequence: TGTGCCAGCAGTTTTTCTGCTGGGGCCAACGTCCTGACTTTC. Its protein product is CASSFSAGANVLTF.

The chain combines TRBV18 with TRBJ2-7, with D tentatively TRBD1 or TRBD2 (6 bases each). The CDR3 length is 14 residues. V was cut by 3 bases and J by 0 bases, with 9 bases left in between. Germline V lookup: CDR1 KGHSH, CDR2 LQKENI. The CDR3 DNA follows: TGTGCCAGCTCACCTAGGGGGGACTCCTACGAGCAGTACTTC. The encoded protein is CASSPRGDSYEQYF.

With respect to this clonotype: This clone may be a read error of a much larger clone one base away. V and J are TRBV28 and TRBJ1-6; tentative D call: TRBD1 (5 bases). This CDR3 has 16 amino acids. The V end was cut by 5 bases, the J end by 12 bases, with 23 bases between. Looked up from germline, CDR1 is MDHEN and CDR2 is SYDVKM. CDR3 nucleotides: TGTGCCAGCAGTACGGGGCTAACACTGCTCTATTTACCCCTCCACTTT. It specifies CASSTGLTLLYLPLHF.

This clonotype was observed a handful of times. In DNA form, the CDR3 reads TGTGCCAGCAGCCCAGGGACAGGGTATCCCGGGGAGCTGTTTTTT. This encodes CASSPGTGYPGELFF. The rearrangement uses TRBV11-3 and TRBJ2-2; 9 positions match TRBD1. Trimming cost V 5 bases and J 6 bases; bases outside gene matches: 7. This CDR3 has 15 amino acids. Germline CDR1 and CDR2: SGHNT and YENEEA.

This clonotype came up a few times. This sequence joins TRBV7-9 and TRBJ1-1; D possibly corresponds to TRBD1 (5 bases). V shed 1 base and J shed 5 bases, with 11 bases lying between them. CDR1 and CDR2 from the germline V gene are SEHNR and FQNEAQ (reference sequence). This CDR3 spans 14 amino acids. The CDR3 spells CASSLVRARTEAFF. The CDR3 nucleotides are TGTGCCAGCAGCTTAGTCAGGGCGCGGACTGAAGCTTTCTTT.

This clonotype was seen ten or more times. V gene TRBV9 combines with J gene TRBJ2-1, with 9 bases aligning to TRBD2. Germline V gene data show CDR1 as SGDLS and CDR2 as YYNGEE. V dropped 0 bases and J dropped 7; count of bases not matched to a gene: 2. The CDR3 is made up of 14 amino acids. In nucleotides, the CDR3 is TGTGCCAGCAGCGTAGGACTAGCGGCTAATGAGCAGTTCTTC. The encoded protein is CASSVGLAANEQFF.

This clonotype appeared many times. The chain has TRBV7-8 and TRBJ1-1; D not resolved. The V end was cut by 1 base, the J end by 12 bases, with 15 bases between. The CDR3 sequence is 13 residues long. Germline assignment: CDR1 SGHVS and CDR2 FQNEAQ. CDR3: CASSLVGGAETFF. CDR3 DNA sequence: TGTGCCAGCAGCTTAGTTGGTGGCGCTGAGACTTTCTTT.

This clonotype was recorded at least ten times. The chain carries TRBV2 and TRBJ1-2, with 8 bases lining up with TRBD1. Germline assignment: CDR1 SNHLY and CDR2 FYNNEI. This CDR3 region has 12 residues. Trimming took 6 bases from V and 8 from J; bases not matched to a gene: 5. DNA for the CDR3: TGTGCCAGCAGGAGGACAGGGCAGGGCTACACCTTC. Translation gives CASRRTGQGYTF.

This clonotype came up many times. The chain uses TRBV12-3 or TRBV12-4 and TRBJ1-1; unclear D gene. The V end lost 5 bases, the J end lost 4 bases, and 8 bases lay between the germline ends. This CDR3 is built from 12 residues. The DNA of the CDR3 is TGTGCCAGCAGTCTGGTCAGCACTGAAGCTTTCTTT. This encodes CASSLVSTEAFF.

This clonotype was seen repeatedly, ten times or more. The genes are TRBV5-1 and TRBJ2-3, with D unclear. This CDR3 is built from 12 residues. Trimming left V 1 base short and J 4 bases short, with 4 bases between. Per the germline V gene, CDR1 is SGHRS and CDR2 is YFSETQ. CDR3 sequence reads: CASSLPADTQYF. The CDR3 DNA reads TGCGCCAGCAGCTTGCCCGCAGATACGCAGTATTTT.

The chain links TRBV6-5 to TRBJ1-6; tentatively, D is TRBD1 (6 bases). From germline, CDR1 is MNHEY and CDR2 SVGAGI. This CDR3 comprises 15 residues. Trimming took 2 bases from V and 6 from J, leaving 11 bases between them. CDR3 nucleotide sequence: TGTGCCAGCAGTTACAGCCAGGGGCGTAATTCACCCCTCCACTTT. It codes for CASSYSQGRNSPLHF.

This clonotype appeared many times. The rearrangement uses TRBV29-1 and TRBJ2-1; the D is unclear. The V end lost 5 bases, the J end lost 6 bases, and 17 bases lay between the germline ends. CDR1 is SQVTM and CDR2 is ANQGSEA in the germline V gene. CDR3 length equals 14 residues. The CDR3 is CSVSPAGGGNEQFF. The CDR3 bases are TGCAGCGTTTCCCCTGCAGGTGGTGGCAATGAGCAGTTCTTC.

This clonotype was seen repeatedly, ten times or more. This rearrangement joins TRBV6-6 to TRBJ2-3, with TRBD1 matching 9 bases. The CDR3 consists of 15 residues. The germline V gene has CDR1 MNHNY and CDR2 SVGAGI (reference sequence). The J segment lost 4 bases and the V segment lost 4 bases, leaving 6 bases of the junction unmatched. The CDR3 sequence: CASSSGTGLADTQYF. The CDR3 region has the DNA TGTGCCAGCAGTTCCGGGACAGGGTTGGCAGATACGCAGTATTTT.

This clonotype was seen repeatedly, ten times or more. This chain connects TRBV12-3 or TRBV12-4 to TRBJ2-1; 16 bases align to TRBD2. V was pared by 3 bases and J by 6 bases, with 14 bases of the junction left unmatched. The CDR3 is made up of 20 amino acids. In nucleotides, the CDR3 is TGTGCCAGCAGTTTGTCGCTAGGGACTAGCGGGGGGGCCCAGAGCAATGAGCAGTTCTTC. It specifies CASSLSLGTSGGAQSNEQFF.

The table lists this clonotype with a few counts. This chain joins TRBV11-2 and TRBJ1-2, with no clear D. The germline V gene has CDR1 SGHAT and CDR2 FQNNGV. This CDR3 is built from 13 residues. Trimming pared 5 bases from V and 3 bases from J, leaving 10 bases between. The CDR3 spells CASSPELDYGYTF. CDR3 coding DNA: TGTGCCAGCAGCCCGGAACTTGACTATGGCTACACCTTC. Filled out from reference TRBV11-2 and TRBJ1-2, the complete variable domain reads EAGVAQSPRYKIIEKRQSVAFWCNPISGHATLYWYQQILGQGPKLLIQFQNNGVVDDSQLPKDRFSAERLKGVDSTLKIQPAKLEDSAVYLCASSPELDYGYTFGSGTRLTVV.

This clonotype was recorded many times. The rearrangement links TRBV6-5 to TRBJ2-1; D unclear. V lost 5 bases and J 8 bases, leaving 7 bases between the germline ends. The CDR3 length is 11 residues. Germline loops: CDR1 MNHEY, CDR2 SVGAGI. Here the CDR3 DNA reads TGTGCCAGCAGTGTAGGATATGAGCAGTTCTTC. This gives the protein CASSVGYEQFF.